This TCR beta chain comes out of a study of blood T cell repertoires in COVID-19. How the authors handled the data: Reference gene primers were amplified, and this amplification served to estimate nucleated cell counts. Clones were read by immunoSEQ multiplex PCR, and TCRdb kept only the in-frame ones, dropping some. Clonal size and the V and J genes are those of that table, whereas D and trimming came from the DNA. The profile shows roughly 120,000 clones, around 86% of them singletons. The CDR3 is 16 residues long. Germline V lookup: CDR1 SGHDN, CDR2 FVKESK. V lost 1 base and J lost 2, with 13 bases in between.

This chain uses TRBV14 with TRBJ2-3, with D possibly matching TRBD2 (6 bases). The source is a man between 65 and 79 years old with acute or convalescent COVID-19. The sample taken for sequencing was peripheral blood. Written as DNA, the CDR3 is TGTGCCAGCAGCCAAGCCGGGACTTATCCCACAGATACGCAGTATTTT. Protein: CASSQAGTYPTDTQYF.